This passage covers 14 T cell receptor beta chains from one sample sequenced in a study of T cells in Graves' hyperthyroidism and ophthalmopathy. Template material for amplifying TCR beta CDR3 regions consisted of RNA transcripts. TCR CDR3 regions were first amplified by RT-PCR with HTBI primers. MiXCR, applied by TCRdb to the multiplex PCR reads, yields one record per CDR3 protein. The sample has some 620,000 distinct CDR3 sequences; about 17% are singletons. The sample consisted of blood. Receptor source: a woman younger than 45 with Graves' hyperthyroidism.

This clonotype was recorded at least ten times. The V gene is TRBV2, the J gene TRBJ1-1; D may be TRBD1 (6 bases). V dropped 7 bases and J dropped 1 base, with 16 bases sitting between them. From germline, CDR1 is SNHLY and CDR2 FYNNEI. This CDR3 has 15 amino acids. CDR3 sequence reads: CASTQTTGPNTEAFF. CDR3 DNA sequence: TGTGCCAGCACCCAAACGACAGGCCCGAACACTGAAGCTTTCTTT.

This clonotype was recorded a few times. The gene calls are TRBV7-8 and TRBJ1-4; 9 bases align to TRBD1. CDR3 length equals 16 residues. The junction had 12 bases not matched to a gene; V was cut back by 5 bases and J by 8 bases. The germline gives CDR1 SGHVS, CDR2 FQNEAQ. CDR3 coding DNA: TGTGCCAGCAGCCCAGAAGTCGGGACAGGGACCGAAAAACTGTTTTTT. Translated, it gives CASSPEVGTGTEKLFF.

The sample holds many counts of this clonotype. The chain links TRBV20-1 to TRBJ2-1, with 8 nucleotides matching TRBD2. Germline V CDR1 and CDR2: DFQATT, SNEGSKA (reference sequence). V dropped 5 bases and J dropped 7; count of bases not matched to a gene: 7. This CDR3 comprises 13 residues. CDR3 sequence reads: CSAGLAHGNEQFF. The CDR3, as DNA: TGCAGTGCTGGACTAGCCCATGGGAATGAGCAGTTCTTC.

This chain links TRBV28 with TRBJ1-4, with D possibly matching TRBD1 (5 bases). With 3 bases removed from V and 7 bases from J, the gap between germline ends came to 12 bases. Germline-derived CDR1 and CDR2 are MDHEN and SYDVKM. This CDR3 has 14 amino acids. CDR3 nucleotides: TGTGCCAGCAGTTTGGTCCAGGGTTCTGAAAAACTGTTTTTT. The encoded protein is CASSLVQGSEKLFF.

This clonotype was detected only a few times. The rearrangement links TRBV6-2 or TRBV6-3 to TRBJ1-2; D unclear. The germline CDR1 and CDR2 sequences are MNHEY and SVGEGT. This CDR3 is 16 amino acids long. Trimming shortened V by 4 bases and J by 5 bases, and 20 bases separated the two germline ends. The CDR3 region has the DNA TGTGCCAGCAGTTCCCCTTCGAGAGGTCTCGGTTATGGCTACACCTTC. It encodes CASSSPSRGLGYGYTF.

The chain links TRBV20-1 to TRBJ1-3, with TRBD1 identical over 7 bases. The CDR3 sequence is 16 residues long. The junction had 18 bases not matched to a gene; V was cut back by 5 bases and J by 8 bases. Germline V gene sequence: CDR1 DFQATT, CDR2 SNEGSKA (reference sequence). The CDR3 loop reads CSAYIPRDRKRDTIYF. CDR3 DNA sequence: TGCAGTGCTTACATTCCACGGGACAGAAAAAGGGACACCATATATTTT.

This chain links TRBV6-1 with TRBJ1-5; no clear D. The better agreement between TRBJ2-3 and the DNA end casts doubt on the J call. Germline CDR1 MNHNS, CDR2 SASEGT. This CDR3 is built from 11 residues. The CDR3 region has the DNA TGTGCCAGCAGTGCTGACCAGCCCCAGTATTTT. Translating it yields CASSADQPQYF.

This clonotype was counted only a few times. This chain connects TRBV12-5 to TRBJ2-1; 11 bases agree with TRBD1. With 6 bases clipped from V and 10 bases from J, the junction kept 8 bases outside the gene matches. This CDR3 is built from 14 residues. Looked up from germline, CDR1 is LGHNT and CDR2 is FRNRAP. The CDR3 DNA is TGTGCTAGTGGGGGACAGGGGGTCTTTCGGGAGCAGTTCTTC. Protein product: CASGGQGVFREQFF.

Many counts were recorded for this clonotype. V is TRBV18 and J is TRBJ2-5, with D possibly TRBD2 on 5 matching bases. Trimming pared 0 bases from V and 3 bases from J, leaving 8 bases between. The CDR3 contains 14 residues. Germline CDR1 is KGHSH and CDR2 is LQKENI. The CDR3 sequence is CASSPPEAKETQYF. The DNA of the CDR3 is TGTGCCAGCTCACCACCGGAGGCCAAAGAGACCCAGTACTTC.

This clonotype was observed a handful of times. The V call is TRBV27, the J call TRBJ2-7; D not resolved. Trimming removed 5 bases at V and 5 bases at J, with 16 bases between. The CDR3 is 14 residues long. Germline values: CDR1 MNHEY, CDR2 SMNVEV (reference sequence). The CDR3 spells CASSPGINWNEQYF. CDR3 bases: TGTGCCAGCAGTCCTGGGATTAACTGGAACGAGCAGTACTTC.

This clonotype has a count of ten or more. V usage is TRBV28 and J usage is TRBJ2-1; D is possibly TRBD2 (6 bases). The germline V and J ends were trimmed by 5 bases and 2 bases, with 13 bases remaining between them. The CDR3 is made up of 15 amino acids. The V gene's germline CDR1 is MDHEN and CDR2 SYDVKM. In DNA, the CDR3 is TGTGCCAGCAGTCTTACTAGCTTCCCCTACAATGAGCAGTTCTTC. It yields the protein CASSLTSFPYNEQFF.

This clonotype was seen ten or more times. The chain has TRBV7-3 and TRBJ2-2; a weak D match, TRBD1 (6 bases). The germline V gene has CDR1 SGHTA and CDR2 FQGTGA. Trimming removed 5 bases from V and 7 bases from J, with 14 bases in between. CDR3 length: 14 amino acids. The chain's CDR3 is CASSQYRDIGELFF. For the CDR3, the DNA is TGTGCCAGCAGCCAATACAGGGACATCGGGGAGCTGTTTTTT.

The J gene is TRBJ1-1, the V gene TRBV5-1; TRBD1 aligns across 8 bases. Per germline, CDR1 SGHRS and CDR2 YFSETQ. The ends lost 7 bases at V and 4 bases at J; junction bases unmatched: 6. The CDR3 has 13 residues. This chain's CDR3 is CASDTGGGTEAFF. CDR3 DNA sequence: TGCGCCAGCGATACAGGGGGAGGCACTGAAGCTTTCTTT.

The V gene is TRBV20-1, the J gene TRBJ2-2; D might be TRBD2 (6 bases). The CDR3 spans 15 residues. Germline V gene data show CDR1 as DFQATT and CDR2 as SNEGSKA (reference sequence). V lost 0 bases to trimming and J lost 4 bases, with 12 bases between them. Written as DNA, the CDR3 is TGCAGTGCTAGAGATACAGCGGGCGGCACCGGGGAGCTGTTTTTT. Translation gives CSARDTAGGTGELFF.